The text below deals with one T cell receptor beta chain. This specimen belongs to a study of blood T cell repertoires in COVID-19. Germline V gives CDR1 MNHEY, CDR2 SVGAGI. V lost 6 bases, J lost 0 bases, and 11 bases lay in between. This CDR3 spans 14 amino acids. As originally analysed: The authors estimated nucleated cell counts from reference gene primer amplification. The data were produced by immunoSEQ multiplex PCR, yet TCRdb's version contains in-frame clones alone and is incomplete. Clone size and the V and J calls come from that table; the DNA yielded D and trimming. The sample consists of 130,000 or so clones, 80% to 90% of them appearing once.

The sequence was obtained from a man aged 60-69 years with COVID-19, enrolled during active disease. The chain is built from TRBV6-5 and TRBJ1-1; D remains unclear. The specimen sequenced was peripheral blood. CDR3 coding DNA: TGTGCCAGCAGCCATAAGCTGATGAACACTGAAGCTTTCTTT. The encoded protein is CASSHKLMNTEAFF.